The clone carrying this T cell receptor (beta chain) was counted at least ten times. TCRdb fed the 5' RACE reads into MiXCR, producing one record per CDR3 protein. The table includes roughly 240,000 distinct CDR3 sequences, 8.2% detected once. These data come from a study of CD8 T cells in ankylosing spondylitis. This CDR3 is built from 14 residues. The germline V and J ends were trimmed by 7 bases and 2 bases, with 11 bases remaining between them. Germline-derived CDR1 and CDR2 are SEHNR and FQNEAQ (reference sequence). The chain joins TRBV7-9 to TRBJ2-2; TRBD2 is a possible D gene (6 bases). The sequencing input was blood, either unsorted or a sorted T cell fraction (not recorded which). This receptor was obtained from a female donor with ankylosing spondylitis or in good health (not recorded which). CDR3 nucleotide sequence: TGTGCCAGCATCCGGGACTTAAACACCGGGGAGCTGTTTTTT. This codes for CASIRDLNTGELFF. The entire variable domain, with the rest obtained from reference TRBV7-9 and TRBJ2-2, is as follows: DTGVSQNPRHKITKRGQNVTFRCDPISEHNRLYWYRQTLGQGPEFLTYFQNEAQLEKSRLLSDRFSAERPKGSFSTLEIQRTEQGDSAMYLCASIRDLNTGELFFGEGSRLTVL.